The entry that follows covers one T cell receptor (beta chain) sequence. Membership in each cohort depended on participant-reported clinical history. This record comes from a study of blood T cell repertoires in COVID-19. About the research overall: COVID-19 samples, acute and convalescent, were from the United States, Italy and Spain.

Trimming left V 5 bases short and J 4 bases short, with 9 bases between. The length of the CDR3 is 14 residues. Germline V CDR1 and CDR2: MNHEY, SMNVEV (reference sequence). Under the authors' procedure: How many nucleated cells were present was estimated from reference gene primer amplification. Repertoires were generated with immunoSEQ multiplex PCR, while TCRdb's copy carries only in-frame clones and drops some. From that table come the V and J calls and clone size; the DNA was used to work out D and trimming. The sample comprises under 300,000 clones, just over 90% of which are singletons, and approximately 2.4% rests with the top ten.

V and J are TRBV27 and TRBJ1-6, with TRBD1 as a possible D gene (6 bases). What was sequenced was PBMCs or T cells enriched from blood (not recorded which). The sequence was obtained from a woman aged 40 to 49 with acute COVID-19. The CDR3 region is CASSRTVYNSPLHF. DNA for the CDR3: TGTGCCAGCAGTCGGACAGTTTATAATTCACCCCTCCACTTT.